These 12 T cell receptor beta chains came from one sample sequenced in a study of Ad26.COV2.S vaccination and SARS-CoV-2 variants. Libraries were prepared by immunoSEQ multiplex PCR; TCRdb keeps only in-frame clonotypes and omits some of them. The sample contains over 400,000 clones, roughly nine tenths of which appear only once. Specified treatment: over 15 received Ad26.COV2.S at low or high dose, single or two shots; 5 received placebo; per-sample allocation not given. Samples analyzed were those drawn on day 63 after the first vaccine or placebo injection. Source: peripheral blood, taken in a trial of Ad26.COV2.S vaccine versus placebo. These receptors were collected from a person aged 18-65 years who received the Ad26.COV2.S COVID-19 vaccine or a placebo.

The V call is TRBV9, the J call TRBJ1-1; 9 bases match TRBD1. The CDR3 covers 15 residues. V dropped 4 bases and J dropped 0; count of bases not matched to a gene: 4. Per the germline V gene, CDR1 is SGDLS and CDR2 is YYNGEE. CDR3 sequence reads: CASSWGTGMNTEAFF. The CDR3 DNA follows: TGTGCCAGCAGCTGGGGGACAGGGATGAACACTGAAGCTTTCTTT.

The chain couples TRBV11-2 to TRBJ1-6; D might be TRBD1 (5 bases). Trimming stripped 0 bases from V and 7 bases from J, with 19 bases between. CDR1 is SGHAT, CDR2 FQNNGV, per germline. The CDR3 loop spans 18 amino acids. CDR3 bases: TGTGCCAGCAGCTTAGAGATCGGGGGAGTGACGTACAATTCACCCCTCCACTTT. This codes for CASSLEIGGVTYNSPLHF.

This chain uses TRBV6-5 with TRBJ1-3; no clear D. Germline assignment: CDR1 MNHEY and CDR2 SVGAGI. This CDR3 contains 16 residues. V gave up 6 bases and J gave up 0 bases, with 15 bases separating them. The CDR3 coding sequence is TGTGCCAGCAGCTACACGACCCGGGTCTCTGGAAACACCATATATTTT. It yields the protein CASSYTTRVSGNTIYF.

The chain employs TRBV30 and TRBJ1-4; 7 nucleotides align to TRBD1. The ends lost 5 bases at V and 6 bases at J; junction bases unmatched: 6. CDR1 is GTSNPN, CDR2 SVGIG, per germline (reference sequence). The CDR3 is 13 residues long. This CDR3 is CAWARGRYEKLFF. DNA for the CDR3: TGTGCCTGGGCGAGGGGGCGTTATGAAAAACTGTTTTTT.

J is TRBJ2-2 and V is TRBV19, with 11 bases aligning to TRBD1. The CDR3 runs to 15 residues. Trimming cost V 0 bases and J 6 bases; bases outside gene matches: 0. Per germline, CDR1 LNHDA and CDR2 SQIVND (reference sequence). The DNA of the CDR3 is TGTGCCAGTAGTATAGAGGGACAGGGGGCCGGGGAGCTGTTTTTT. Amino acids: CASSIEGQGAGELFF.

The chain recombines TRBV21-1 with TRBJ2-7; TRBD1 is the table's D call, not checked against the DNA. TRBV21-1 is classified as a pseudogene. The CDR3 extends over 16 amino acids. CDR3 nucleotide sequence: TGTGCCAGCAGCAAATGGGGACAGGGGCCTTTCTACGAGCAGTACTTC. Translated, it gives CASSKWGQGPFYEQYF.

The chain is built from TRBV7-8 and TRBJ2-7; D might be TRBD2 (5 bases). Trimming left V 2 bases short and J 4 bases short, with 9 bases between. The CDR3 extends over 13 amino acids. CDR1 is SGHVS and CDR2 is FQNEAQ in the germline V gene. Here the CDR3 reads CASSLLAPYEQYV. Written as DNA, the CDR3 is TGTGCCAGCAGCTTACTAGCTCCTTACGAGCAGTACGTC.

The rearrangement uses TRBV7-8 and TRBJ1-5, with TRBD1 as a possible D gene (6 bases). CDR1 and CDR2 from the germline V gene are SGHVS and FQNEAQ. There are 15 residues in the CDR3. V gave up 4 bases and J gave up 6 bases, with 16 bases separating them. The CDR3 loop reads CASSSGLGGSQPQHF. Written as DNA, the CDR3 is TGTGCCAGCAGCTCCGGACTGGGGGGCAGTCAGCCCCAGCATTTT. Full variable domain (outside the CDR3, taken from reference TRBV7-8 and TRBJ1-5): GAGVSQSPRYKVAKRGQDVALRCDPISGHVSLFWYQQALGQGPEFLTYFQNEAQLDKSGLPSDRFFAERPEGSVSTLKIQRTQQEDSAVYLCASSSGLGGSQPQHFGDGTRLSIL.

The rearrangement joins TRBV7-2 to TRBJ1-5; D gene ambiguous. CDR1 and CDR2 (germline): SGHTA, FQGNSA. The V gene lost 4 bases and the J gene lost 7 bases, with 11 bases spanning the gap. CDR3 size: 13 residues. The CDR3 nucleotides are TGTGCCAGCAGCTCGACGATGGGGCAGCCCCAGCATTTT. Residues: CASSSTMGQPQHF.

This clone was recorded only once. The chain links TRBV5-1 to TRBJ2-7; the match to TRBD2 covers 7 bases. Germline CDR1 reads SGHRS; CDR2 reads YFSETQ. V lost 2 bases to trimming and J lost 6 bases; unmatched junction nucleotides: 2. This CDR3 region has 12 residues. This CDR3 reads CASSFSGGEQYV. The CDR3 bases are TGCGCCAGCAGCTTCTCGGGGGGCGAGCAGTACGTC.

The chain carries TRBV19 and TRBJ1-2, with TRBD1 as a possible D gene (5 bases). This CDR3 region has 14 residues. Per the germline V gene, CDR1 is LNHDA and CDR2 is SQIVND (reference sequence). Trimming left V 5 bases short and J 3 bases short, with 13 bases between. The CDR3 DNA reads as TGTGCCAGTAGTGCGCCCGGGACCCACTATGGCTACACCTTC. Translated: CASSAPGTHYGYTF.

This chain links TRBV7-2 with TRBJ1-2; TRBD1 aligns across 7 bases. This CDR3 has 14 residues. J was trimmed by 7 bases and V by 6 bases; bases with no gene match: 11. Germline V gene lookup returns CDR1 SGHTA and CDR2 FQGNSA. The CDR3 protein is CASSPPIQGLGYTF. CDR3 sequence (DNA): TGTGCCAGCAGTCCTCCGATACAGGGGCTTGGCTACACCTTC.